This TCR beta chain was sequenced in a study of blood T cell repertoires in COVID-19 (dated by TCRdb to about 2020). Regarding the study in general: Samples covering the acute and convalescent phases of COVID-19 were provided by collaborators in the United States, Italy and Spain. The material from the prospective study consisted of cDNA or gDNA derived from T cells, B-cell-depleted T cells, or PBMCs. Deeply sampled blood TCRbeta repertoires from subjects exposed to, actively infected with, or recovered from COVID-19 were included in the dataset. The repertoires were released in a freely available public database meant as a resource for research on the immune response to SARS-CoV-2. Samples were obtained from the ongoing ImmuneRACE study (first 160 participants) and from over 1,000 subjects provided by 6 global collaborators. A de-identified subject ID, COVID-19 status, age in years and sex were almost always included in the sample metadata. Where HLA class I and class II types were available, the types were taken from metadata supplied by the sample provider, not from assay-based typing.

Collaborating institutions collected whole blood in K2EDTA tubes following their own protocols. Collaborator samples were shipped for TCRbeta analysis as frozen whole blood, isolated PBMCs, or DNA extracted from either sample type. Paper-wide results and their limitations: The amount of clinical and demographic metadata varied by source and participant and was provided uncurated.

This clone was recorded a few times. There is no known antigen for this receptor. No base-level quality is on record; no much larger clone is a single base apart. TCRbeta CDR3 regions were amplified from genomic DNA by means of the immunoSEQ Assay, a bias-controlled multiplex PCR. On the authors' methods: Nucleated cell counts per sample were estimated from amplification of reference gene primers within the assay. Sequence reads were collapsed and filtered to measure the absolute abundance of every unique TCRbeta CDR3 rearrangement. For each sample, productive Simpson clonality was calculated as the square root of Simpson's diversity index over productive rearrangements. The source is immuneACCESS, and TCRdb retained only in-frame sequences with V and J called. Part of the clones is not carried over; for the studies checked, unresolved V genes explain less than half of this, and the remainder is unexplained. V and J calls plus clone size are reproduced from that table; the DNA served to infer D and trimming. Counted in this sample were tens of thousands of clones; more than 65% of them appeared once. The top ten constitute about 8.1% of the sample.

The clonotype was recovered from a woman between 70 and 85 years old with acute or convalescent COVID-19. The sequenced sample consisted of peripheral blood.

The nucleotide sequence reads TGCGCCAGCAGCTATAGCGGGGCGTACACCGGGGAGCTGTTTTTT. Translated, it gives CASSYSGAYTGELFF. The chain is encoded by TRBV4-1 joined to TRBJ2-2; 8 bases in the junction line up with TRBD2. Via the germline V gene, CDR1 is MGHRA and CDR2 YSYEKL. From V the trimming removes 5 bases and from J it removes 3 bases, while the gene matches leave 5 bases of the junction unaccounted for. Spanning cysteine to phenylalanine, the CDR3 consists of 15 amino acids. The read is trimmed to its CDR3 DNA, 45 bases read in frame from base 1.